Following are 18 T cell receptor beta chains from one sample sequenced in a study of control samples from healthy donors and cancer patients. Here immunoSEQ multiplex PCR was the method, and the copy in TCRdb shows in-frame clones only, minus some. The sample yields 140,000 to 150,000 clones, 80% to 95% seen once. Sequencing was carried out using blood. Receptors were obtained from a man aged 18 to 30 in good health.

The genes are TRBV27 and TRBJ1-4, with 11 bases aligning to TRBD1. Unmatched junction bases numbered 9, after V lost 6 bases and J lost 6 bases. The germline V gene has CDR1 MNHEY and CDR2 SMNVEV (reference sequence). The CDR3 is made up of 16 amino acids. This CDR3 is CASRYGQGAGYEKLFF. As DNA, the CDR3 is TGTGCCAGCAGATATGGACAGGGGGCAGGGTATGAAAAACTGTTTTTT. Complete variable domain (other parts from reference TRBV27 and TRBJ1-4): EAQVTQNPRYLITVTGKKLTVTCSQNMNHEYMSWYRQDPGLGLRQIYYSMNVEVTDKGDVPEGYKVSRKEKRNFPLILESPSPNQTSLYFCASRYGQGAGYEKLFFGSGTQLSVL.

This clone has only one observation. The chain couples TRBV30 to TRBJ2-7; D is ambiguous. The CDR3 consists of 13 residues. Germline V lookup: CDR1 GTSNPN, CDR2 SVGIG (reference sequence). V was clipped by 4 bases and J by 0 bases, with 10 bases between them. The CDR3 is CAWTRASSYEQYF. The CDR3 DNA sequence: TGTGCCTGGACTAGAGCTAGCTCCTACGAGCAGTACTTC.

In DNA, the CDR3 is TGTGCCAGCAGCCAAGAGGGGCACAGGTGGCCGGTCTTGCCCCAGCATTTT. Its translation is CASSQEGHRWPVLPQHF. The chain is built from TRBV3-1 (or the pseudogene TRBV3-2) and TRBJ1-5; tentative D call: TRBD1 (5 bases). CDR3 length: 17 residues. Germline CDR1 and CDR2: LGHDT and YNNKEL (reference sequence). Trimming shortened V by 0 bases and J by 9 bases, and 21 bases separated the two germline ends.

As DNA, the CDR3 is TGTGCCAGCATTCCCTTCTGGGGGTTGGTCGGGAATGAGCAGTTCTTC. It translates to CASIPFWGLVGNEQFF. The chain uses TRBV7-8 and TRBJ2-1; D possibly matches TRBD1 or TRBD2 (5 bases each). The CDR3 runs 16 residues. V gave up 7 bases and J gave up 7 bases, with 23 bases separating them. Germline assignment: CDR1 SGHVS and CDR2 FQNEAQ.

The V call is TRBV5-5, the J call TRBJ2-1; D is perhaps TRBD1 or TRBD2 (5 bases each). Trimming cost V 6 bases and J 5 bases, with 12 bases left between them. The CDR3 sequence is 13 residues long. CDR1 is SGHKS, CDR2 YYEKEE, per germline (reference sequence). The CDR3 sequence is CASMGVHHNEQFF. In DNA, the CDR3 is TGTGCCAGCATGGGGGTCCACCACAATGAGCAGTTCTTC.

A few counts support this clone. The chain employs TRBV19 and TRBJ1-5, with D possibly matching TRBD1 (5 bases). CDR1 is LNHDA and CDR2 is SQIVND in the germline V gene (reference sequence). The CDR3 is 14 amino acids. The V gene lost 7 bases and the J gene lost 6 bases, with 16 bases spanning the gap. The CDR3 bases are TGTGCCAGTACAGAACAGGTCTTCGGTCAGCCCCAGCATTTT. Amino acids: CASTEQVFGQPQHF.

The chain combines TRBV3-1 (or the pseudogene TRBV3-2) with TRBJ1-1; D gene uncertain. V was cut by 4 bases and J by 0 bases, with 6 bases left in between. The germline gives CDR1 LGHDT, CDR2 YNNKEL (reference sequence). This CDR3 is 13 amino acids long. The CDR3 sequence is CASSPGVNTEAFF. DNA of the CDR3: TGTGCCAGCAGCCCCGGGGTGAACACTGAAGCTTTCTTT.

This chain's CDR3 is CASSIDVGQGSFNTIYF. The CDR3 coding sequence is TGTGCCAGTAGTATAGATGTAGGACAGGGGAGTTTCAACACCATATATTTT. This chain links TRBV19 with TRBJ1-3; TRBD1 matches at 9 bases. This CDR3 has 17 residues. The germline CDR1 and CDR2 sequences are LNHDA and SQIVND (reference sequence). Unmatched junction bases numbered 10, after V lost 0 bases and J lost 7 bases. The whole variable domain, filled in from reference TRBV19 and TRBJ1-3, reads DGGITQSPKYLFRKEGQNVTLSCEQNLNHDAMYWYRQDPGQGLRLIYYSQIVNDFQKGDIAEGYSVSREKKESFPLTVTSAQKNPTAFYLCASSIDVGQGSFNTIYFGEGSWLTVV.

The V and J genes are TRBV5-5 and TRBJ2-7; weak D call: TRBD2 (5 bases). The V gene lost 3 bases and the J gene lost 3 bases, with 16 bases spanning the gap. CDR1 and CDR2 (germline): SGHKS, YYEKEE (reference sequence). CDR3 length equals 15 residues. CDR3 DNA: TGTGCCAGCAGCTCCCCGGGGAGCGGAAGCTACGAGCAGTACTTC. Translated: CASSSPGSGSYEQYF.

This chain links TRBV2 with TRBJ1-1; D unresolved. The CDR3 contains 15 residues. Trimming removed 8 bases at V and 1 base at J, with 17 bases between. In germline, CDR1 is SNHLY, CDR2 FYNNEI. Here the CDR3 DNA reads TGTGCCAGCCGATCACTGCGAGGATCGAACACTGAAGCTTTCTTT. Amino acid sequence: CASRSLRGSNTEAFF.

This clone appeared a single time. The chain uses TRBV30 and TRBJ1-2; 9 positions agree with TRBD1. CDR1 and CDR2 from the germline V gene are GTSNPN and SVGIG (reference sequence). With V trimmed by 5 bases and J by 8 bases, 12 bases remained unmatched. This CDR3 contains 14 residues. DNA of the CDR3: TGTGCCTGGGGGTACTGGGACAGGGCTGGCGGCTACACCTTC. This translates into CAWGYWDRAGGYTF.

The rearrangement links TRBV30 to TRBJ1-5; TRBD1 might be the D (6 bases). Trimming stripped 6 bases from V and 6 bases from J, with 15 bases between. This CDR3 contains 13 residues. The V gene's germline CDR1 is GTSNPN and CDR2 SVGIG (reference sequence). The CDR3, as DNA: TGTGCCTGCGTGGGGGGCGAGGGTCAGCCCCAGCATTTT. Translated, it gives CACVGGEGQPQHF.

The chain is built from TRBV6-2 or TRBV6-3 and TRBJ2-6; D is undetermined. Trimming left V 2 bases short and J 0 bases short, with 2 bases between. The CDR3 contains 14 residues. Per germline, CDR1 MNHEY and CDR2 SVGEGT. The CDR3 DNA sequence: TGTGCCAGCAGTTACAGCTCTGGGGCCAACGTCCTGACTTTC. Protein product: CASSYSSGANVLTF.

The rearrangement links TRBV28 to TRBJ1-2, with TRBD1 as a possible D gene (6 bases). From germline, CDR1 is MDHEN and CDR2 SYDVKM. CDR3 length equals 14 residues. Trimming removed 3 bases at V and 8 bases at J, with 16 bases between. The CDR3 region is CASSFSGGGGGYTF. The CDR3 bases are TGTGCCAGCAGTTTTTCCGGGGGCGGGGGGGGCTACACCTTC.

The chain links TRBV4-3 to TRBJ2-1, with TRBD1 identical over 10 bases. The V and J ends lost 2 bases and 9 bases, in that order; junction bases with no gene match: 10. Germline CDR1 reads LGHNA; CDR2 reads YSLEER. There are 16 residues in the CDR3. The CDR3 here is CASSQRTGGAHGEQFF. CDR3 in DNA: TGCGCCAGCAGCCAACGGACAGGGGGTGCCCACGGTGAGCAGTTCTTC.

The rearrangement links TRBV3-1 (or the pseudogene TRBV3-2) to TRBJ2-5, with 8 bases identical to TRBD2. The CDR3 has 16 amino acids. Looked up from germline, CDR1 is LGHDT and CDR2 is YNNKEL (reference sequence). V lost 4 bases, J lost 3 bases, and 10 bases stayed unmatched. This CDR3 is CASSLPSRGRKETQYF. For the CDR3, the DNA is TGTGCCAGCAGCCTACCTTCACGCGGGAGGAAAGAGACCCAGTACTTC.

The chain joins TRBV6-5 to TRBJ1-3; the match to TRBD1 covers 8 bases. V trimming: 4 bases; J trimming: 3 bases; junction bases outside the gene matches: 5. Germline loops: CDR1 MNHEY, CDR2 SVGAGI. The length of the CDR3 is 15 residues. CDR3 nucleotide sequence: TGTGCCAGCAGTTTCGACAGGGGATATGGAAACACCATATATTTT. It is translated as CASSFDRGYGNTIYF.

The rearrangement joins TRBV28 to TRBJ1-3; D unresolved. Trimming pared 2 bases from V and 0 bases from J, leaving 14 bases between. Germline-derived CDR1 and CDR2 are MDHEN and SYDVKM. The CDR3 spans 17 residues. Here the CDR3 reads CASSLMADVRSGNTIYF. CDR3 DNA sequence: TGTGCCAGCAGTTTAATGGCAGACGTCCGCTCTGGAAACACCATATATTTT. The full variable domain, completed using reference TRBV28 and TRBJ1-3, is DVKVTQSSRYLVKRTGEKVFLECVQDMDHENMFWYRQDPGLGLRLIYFSYDVKMKEKGDIPEGYSVSREKKERFSLILESASTNQTSMYLCASSLMADVRSGNTIYFGEGSWLTVV.